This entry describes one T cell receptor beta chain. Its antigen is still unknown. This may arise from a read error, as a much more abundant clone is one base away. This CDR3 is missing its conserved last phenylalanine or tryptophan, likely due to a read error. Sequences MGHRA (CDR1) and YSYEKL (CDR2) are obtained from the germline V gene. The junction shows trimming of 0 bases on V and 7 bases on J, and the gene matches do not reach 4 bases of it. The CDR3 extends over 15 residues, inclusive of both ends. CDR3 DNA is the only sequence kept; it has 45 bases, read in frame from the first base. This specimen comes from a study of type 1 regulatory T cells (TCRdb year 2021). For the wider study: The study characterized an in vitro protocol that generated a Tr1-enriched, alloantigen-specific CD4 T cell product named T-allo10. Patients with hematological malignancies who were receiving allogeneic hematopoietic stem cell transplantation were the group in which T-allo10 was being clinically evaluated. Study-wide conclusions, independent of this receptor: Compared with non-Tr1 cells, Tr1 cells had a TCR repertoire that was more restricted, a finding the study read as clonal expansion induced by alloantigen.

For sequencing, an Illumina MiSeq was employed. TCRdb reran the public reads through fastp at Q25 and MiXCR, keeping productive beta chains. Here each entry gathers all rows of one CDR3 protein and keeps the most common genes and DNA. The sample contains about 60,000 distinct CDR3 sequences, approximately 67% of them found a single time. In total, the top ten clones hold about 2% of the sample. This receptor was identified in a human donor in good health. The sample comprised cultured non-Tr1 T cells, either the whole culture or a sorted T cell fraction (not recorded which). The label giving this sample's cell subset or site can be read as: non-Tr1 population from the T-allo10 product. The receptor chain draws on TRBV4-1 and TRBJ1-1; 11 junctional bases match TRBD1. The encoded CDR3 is CASSQDRTGGSEAFL. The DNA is TGCGCCAGCAGCCAAGACAGGACAGGGGGCAGTGAAGCTTTCTTA.